One and the same sample provided the 21 T cell receptor beta chains below, sequenced in a study of blood T cell repertoires in COVID-19. Repertoires were generated with immunoSEQ multiplex PCR, while TCRdb's copy carries only in-frame clones and drops some. The sample lists some 270,000 clones, almost 85% occurring once. The sample consisted of PBMCs or T cells enriched from blood (not recorded which). All receptors derive from a woman aged 50 to 60 with acute COVID-19.

For the CDR3, the DNA is TGTGCCAGTAGTATGGGGGGGACCGTTAGCAATCAGCCCCAGCATTTT. This codes for CASSMGGTVSNQPQHF. The chain has TRBV19 and TRBJ1-5; D might be TRBD1 (5 bases). The germline V and J ends were trimmed by 3 bases and 0 bases, with 12 bases remaining between them. The CDR3 extends over 16 amino acids. Germline loops: CDR1 LNHDA, CDR2 SQIVND (reference sequence).

The CDR3, as DNA: TGCAGCGTTCGAGTTTCTGGAAACACCATATATTTT. This translates into CSVRVSGNTIYF. The V and J genes are TRBV29-1 and TRBJ1-3, with D unclear. Looked up from germline, CDR1 is SQVTM and CDR2 is ANQGSEA. The CDR3 covers 12 residues. V lost 5 bases and J lost 1, with 6 bases in between.

This clone was observed a handful of times. J is TRBJ2-1 and V is TRBV5-4; D might be TRBD2 (5 bases). The CDR3 consists of 13 residues. Per germline, CDR1 SGHNT and CDR2 YYREEE (reference sequence). Trimming left V 4 bases short and J 7 bases short, with 12 bases between. The CDR3 DNA reads as TGTGCCAGCAGCCGCGAGGGTGTGAATGAGCAGTTCTTC. Translated, it gives CASSREGVNEQFF.

The chain couples TRBV7-2 to TRBJ2-7; TRBD1 aligns across 9 bases. Germline lookup yields CDR1 SGHTA and CDR2 FQGNSA. The ends lost 3 bases at V and 5 bases at J; junction bases unmatched: 5. The CDR3 extends over 14 amino acids. The CDR3 is CASSLTHRGHEQYF. CDR3 sequence (DNA): TGTGCCAGCAGCTTGACACACAGGGGGCACGAGCAGTACTTC.

The chain joins TRBV3-1 (or the pseudogene TRBV3-2) to TRBJ1-1; TRBD1 might be the D (6 bases). The ends were cut back, 4 bases at V and 3 bases at J, with 9 bases in the middle. CDR1 and CDR2 from the germline V gene are LGHDT and YNNKEL (reference sequence). The CDR3 has 13 residues. The CDR3 reads CASSRKGDTEAFF. CDR3 DNA: TGTGCCAGCAGCCGAAAGGGGGACACTGAAGCTTTCTTT.

This clone was found a few times. The V gene is TRBV3-1 (or the pseudogene TRBV3-2), the J gene TRBJ2-7; TRBD2 is a possible D gene (7 bases). CDR1 is LGHDT, CDR2 YNNKEL, per germline (reference sequence). The CDR3 contains 16 residues. Trimming took off 3 bases at V and 0 bases at J, with 15 bases between the two ends. The CDR3 reads CASSQRGGVRSYEQYF. The DNA of the CDR3 is TGTGCCAGCAGCCAGAGAGGGGGGGTCCGCTCCTACGAGCAGTACTTC.

In its sample, this clone was seen a few times. The chain recombines TRBV10-3 with TRBJ2-3, with 9 bases aligning to TRBD2. The CDR3 spans 16 residues. After removal of 3 bases from V and 4 bases from J, the junction contained 8 bases not matched to a gene. The germline gives CDR1 ENHRY, CDR2 SYGVKD. DNA of the CDR3: TGTGCCATCAGTGATATGGCGGGGGGGCTCCCAGATACGCAGTATTTT. Translating it yields CAISDMAGGLPDTQYF.

This clone has more than one count but fewer than ten. This chain joins TRBV5-1 and TRBJ1-2, with 8 bases identical to TRBD1. The CDR3 is made up of 13 amino acids. Germline V gene data show CDR1 as SGHRS and CDR2 as YFSETQ. V was pared by 4 bases and J by 5 bases, with 4 bases of the junction left unmatched. CDR3 nucleotides: TGCGCCAGCAGCCTGACAGGGGAATATGGCTACACCTTC. Encoded protein: CASSLTGEYGYTF.

Turning to this clone: Different DNA sequences within this sample yield the same CDR3. This chain joins TRBV5-1 and TRBJ1-4; 8 bases fit TRBD1. Germline CDR1 is SGHRS and CDR2 is YFSETQ. The CDR3 is made up of 14 amino acids. Trimming took 1 base from V and 5 from J; bases not matched to a gene: 1. CDR3 coding DNA: TGCGCCAGCAGCTTGACAGGGGGAAATGAAAAACTGTTTTTT. Translated: CASSLTGGNEKLFF.

The V and J genes are TRBV30 and TRBJ2-5; 8 bases agree with TRBD1. CDR1 and CDR2 (germline): GTSNPN, SVGIG (reference sequence). This CDR3 contains 15 residues. The trim removed 0 bases at V and 4 bases at J, leaving 7 bases unmatched. Here the CDR3 DNA reads TGTGCCTGGAGTGTACTATCAGGGGGCGGAGAGACCCAGTACTTC. Amino acid sequence: CAWSVLSGGGETQYF.

The rearrangement uses TRBV30 and TRBJ2-2; TRBD2 might be the D (5 bases). The CDR3 spans 13 residues. With 0 bases removed from V and 11 bases from J, the gap between germline ends came to 13 bases. CDR1 is GTSNPN and CDR2 is SVGIG in the germline V gene (reference sequence). The DNA for the CDR3 is TGTGCCTGGAGTGTATCGGGGTTTGGAGAGCTGTTTTTT. Translated: CAWSVSGFGELFF.

The rearrangement joins TRBV6-5 to TRBJ2-5; D possibly corresponds to TRBD1 (5 bases). This CDR3 has 13 amino acids. Germline assignment: CDR1 MNHEY and CDR2 SVGAGI. V was shortened by 6 bases and J by 4 bases, with 12 bases between the two germline ends. CDR3 coding DNA: TGTGCCAGCAGCCAGGGCCGCGGAGAGACCCAGTACTTC. It specifies CASSQGRGETQYF.

V gene TRBV5-1 combines with J gene TRBJ1-2, with 8 bases fitting TRBD1. The junction had 6 bases not matched to a gene; V was cut back by 2 bases and J by 6 bases. This CDR3 region has 14 residues. Per germline, CDR1 SGHRS and CDR2 YFSETQ. The CDR3 region is CASSLSQQGDGYTF. CDR3 nucleotide sequence: TGCGCCAGCAGCTTAAGCCAACAGGGGGATGGCTACACCTTC.

The chain has TRBV7-3 and TRBJ1-2, with 7 positions matching TRBD1. This CDR3 contains 14 residues. CDR1 and CDR2 (germline): SGHTA, FQGTGA. After removal of 2 bases from V and 5 bases from J, the junction contained 5 bases not matched to a gene. CDR3 sequence: CASSLDRDRYGYTF. CDR3 DNA sequence: TGTGCCAGCAGCTTAGACCGGGACAGATATGGCTACACCTTC.

The DNA of the CDR3 is TGCAGCGTTGAAGAAACAGGGAACACTGAAGCTTTCTTT. This codes for CSVEETGNTEAFF. V and J are TRBV29-1 and TRBJ1-1, with D perhaps TRBD1 (5 bases). CDR1 is SQVTM, CDR2 ANQGSEA, per germline. V was pared by 0 bases and J by 1 base, with 6 bases between. The CDR3 contains 13 residues.

This chain uses TRBV12-5 with TRBJ2-7, with 7 bases matching TRBD2. CDR1 and CDR2 from the germline V gene are LGHNT and FRNRAP. The CDR3 consists of 15 residues. V lost 5 bases, J lost 5 bases, and 12 bases stayed unmatched. CDR3: CASGLPNSGGNEQYF. The CDR3 DNA is TGTGCTAGTGGTCTACCGAACTCCGGGGGGAACGAGCAGTACTTC.

Note on this clone: A far larger clone is one nucleotide away, so this likely arose from a read error. The J gene is TRBJ2-2, the V gene TRBV9, with TRBD2 matching over 9 bases. Germline CDR1 and CDR2: SGDLS and YYNGEE. Trimming removed 0 bases from V and 6 bases from J; junction bases left unmatched: 9. The CDR3 is 17 amino acids. The CDR3 here is CASSVEAGGPSAGELFF. The CDR3 coding sequence is TGTGCCAGCAGCGTAGAGGCGGGGGGGCCTAGTGCCGGGGAGCTGTTTTTT.

The chain recombines TRBV7-2 with TRBJ1-1; D gene ambiguous. CDR1 SGHTA and CDR2 FQGNSA come from the germline V gene. CDR3 length equals 16 residues. V was cut by 5 bases and J by 4 bases, with 20 bases left in between. CDR3 bases: TGTGCCAGCAGCCCCCGAGGTGGGGAGTTCGGCACTGAAGCTTTCTTT. Translating gives CASSPRGGEFGTEAFF. Full variable domain (remainder filled in from reference TRBV7-2 and TRBJ1-1): GAGVSQSPSNKVTEKGKDVELRCDPISGHTALYWYRQSLGQGLEFLIYFQGNSAPDKSGLPSDRFSAERTGGSVSTLTIQRTQQEDSAVYLCASSPRGGEFGTEAFFGQGTRLTVV.

The chain is built from TRBV4-2 and TRBJ2-5; 8 bases are a match to TRBD2. The germline V gene has CDR1 LGHNA and CDR2 YNFKEQ. The CDR3 is made up of 15 amino acids. V shed 4 bases, J shed 1 base, and the junction held 5 bases outside the gene matches. CDR3 DNA: TGTGCCAGCAGCCTTAGCGGGGAGTCCCAAGAGACCCAGTACTTC. Protein: CASSLSGESQETQYF.

This clone is a singleton in its sample. This chain uses TRBV6-2 or TRBV6-3 with TRBJ1-2; tentative D call: TRBD1 (6 bases). Trimming took 2 bases from V and 5 from J, leaving 9 bases between them. The CDR3 extends over 13 amino acids. Germline V lookup: CDR1 MNHEY, CDR2 SVGEGT. DNA of the CDR3: TGTGCCAGCAGTTACCCCGGACAGTATGGCTACACCTTC. Protein product: CASSYPGQYGYTF.

The DNA for the CDR3 is TGTGCCAGCAGTGAAAGGAGACGGGAGGGTAACGGGGCCCCTTTATACCAAGAGACCCAGTACTTC. Its protein is CASSERRREGNGAPLYQETQYF. This chain joins TRBV2 and TRBJ2-5; TRBD2 matches at 8 bases. Germline CDR1 reads SNHLY; CDR2 reads FYNNEI. V gave up 2 bases and J gave up 0 bases; unmatched junction bases: 23. CDR3 length: 22 residues.